Here is one T cell receptor beta chain with its context. This sample is part of a study of blood T cell repertoires in COVID-19. Sequencing was performed with immunoSEQ multiplex PCR; in TCRdb, only in-frame clones are kept and a portion is missing. This table has about 160,000 clones, 82% appearing once. Germline assignment: CDR1 MNHEY and CDR2 SVGAGI. This CDR3 contains 16 residues. Trimming took 0 bases from V and 4 from J; bases not matched to a gene: 3. The sequence came from a woman aged 40 to 50 with COVID-19, enrolled during active disease. Material: peripheral blood. The rearrangement uses TRBV6-5 and TRBJ1-1, with 12 positions matching TRBD1. CDR3 nucleotides: TGTGCCAGCAGTTACTCCGGGACAGGGGGCGGCACTGAAGCTTTCTTT. Its translation: CASSYSGTGGGTEAFF.